This T cell receptor (beta chain) was retrieved from a study of blood T cell repertoires in COVID-19. Looking at the study overall: The United States, Italy and Spain provided the acute and convalescent COVID-19 samples. T cells, B-cell-depleted T cells, or PBMCs supplied cDNA or gDNA.

CDR1 and CDR2 (germline): SEHNR, FQNEAQ (reference sequence). The CDR3 is made up of 13 amino acids. V dropped 5 bases and J dropped 4 bases, with 11 bases sitting between them. This clone has only a few counts. Sequencing was performed with immunoSEQ multiplex PCR; in TCRdb, only in-frame clones are kept and a portion is missing. The table includes 400,000 to 450,000 clones, about 90% detected once. Seattle participants joined during active infection and were tracked over time. Sequencing input: peripheral blood. The chain uses TRBV7-9 and TRBJ1-1, with a possible D match to TRBD1 (5 bases). This sequence was found in a man younger than 30 with COVID-19, enrolled during active disease. In DNA, the CDR3 is TGTGCCAGCAGCCCGACGGGGGGCACTGAAGCTTTCTTT. This gives the protein CASSPTGGTEAFF.